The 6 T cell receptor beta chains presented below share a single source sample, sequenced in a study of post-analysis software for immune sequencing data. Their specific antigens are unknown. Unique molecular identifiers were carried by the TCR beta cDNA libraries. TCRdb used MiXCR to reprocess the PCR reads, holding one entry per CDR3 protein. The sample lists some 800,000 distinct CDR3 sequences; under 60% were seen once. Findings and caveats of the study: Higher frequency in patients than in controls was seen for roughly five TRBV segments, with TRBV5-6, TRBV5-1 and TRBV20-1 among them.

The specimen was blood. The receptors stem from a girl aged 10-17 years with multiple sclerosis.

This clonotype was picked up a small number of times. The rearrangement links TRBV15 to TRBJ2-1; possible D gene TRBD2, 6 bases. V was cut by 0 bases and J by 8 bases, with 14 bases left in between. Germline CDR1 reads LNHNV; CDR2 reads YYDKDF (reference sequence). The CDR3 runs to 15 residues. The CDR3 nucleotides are TGTGCCACCAGCAGAGAGGCATCCTCGGGGGATGAGCAGTTCTTC. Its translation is CATSREASSGDEQFF.

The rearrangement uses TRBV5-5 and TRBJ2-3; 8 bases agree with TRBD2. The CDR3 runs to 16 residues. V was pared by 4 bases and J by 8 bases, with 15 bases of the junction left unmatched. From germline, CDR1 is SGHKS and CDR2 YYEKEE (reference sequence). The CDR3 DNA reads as TGTGCCAGCAGCGTATTACCGGGACTAGGCCAAGTTACGCAGTATTTT. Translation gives CASSVLPGLGQVTQYF. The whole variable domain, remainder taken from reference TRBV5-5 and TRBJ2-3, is DAGVTQSPTHLIKTRGQQVTLRCSPISGHKSVSWYQQVLGQGPQFIFQYYEKEERGRGNFPDRFSARQFPNYSSELNVNALLLGDSALYLCASSVLPGLGQVTQYFGPGTRLTVL.

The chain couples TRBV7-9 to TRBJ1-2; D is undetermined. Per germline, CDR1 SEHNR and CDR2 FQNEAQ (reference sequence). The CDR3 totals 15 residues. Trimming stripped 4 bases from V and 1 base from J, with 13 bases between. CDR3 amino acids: CASSSEVPVNYGYTF. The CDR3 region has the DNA TGTGCCAGCAGCTCAGAAGTCCCGGTTAACTATGGCTACACCTTC.

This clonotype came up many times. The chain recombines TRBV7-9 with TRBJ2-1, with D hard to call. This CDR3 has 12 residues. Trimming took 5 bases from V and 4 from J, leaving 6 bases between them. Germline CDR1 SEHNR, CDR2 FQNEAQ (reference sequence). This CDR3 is CASSTVYNEQFF. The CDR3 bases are TGTGCCAGCAGCACGGTTTACAATGAGCAGTTCTTC.

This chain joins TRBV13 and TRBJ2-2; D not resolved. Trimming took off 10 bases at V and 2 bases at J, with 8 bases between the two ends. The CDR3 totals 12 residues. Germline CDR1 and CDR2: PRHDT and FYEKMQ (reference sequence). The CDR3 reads CATVTNTGELFF. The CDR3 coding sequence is TGTGCCACCGTTACTAACACCGGGGAGCTGTTTTTT.

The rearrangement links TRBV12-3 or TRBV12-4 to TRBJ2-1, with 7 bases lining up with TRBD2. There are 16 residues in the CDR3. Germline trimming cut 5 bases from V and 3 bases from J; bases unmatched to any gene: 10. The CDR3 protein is CASSQRLAALYNEQFF. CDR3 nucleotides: TGTGCCAGCAGTCAACGCCTAGCGGCCCTCTACAATGAGCAGTTCTTC.